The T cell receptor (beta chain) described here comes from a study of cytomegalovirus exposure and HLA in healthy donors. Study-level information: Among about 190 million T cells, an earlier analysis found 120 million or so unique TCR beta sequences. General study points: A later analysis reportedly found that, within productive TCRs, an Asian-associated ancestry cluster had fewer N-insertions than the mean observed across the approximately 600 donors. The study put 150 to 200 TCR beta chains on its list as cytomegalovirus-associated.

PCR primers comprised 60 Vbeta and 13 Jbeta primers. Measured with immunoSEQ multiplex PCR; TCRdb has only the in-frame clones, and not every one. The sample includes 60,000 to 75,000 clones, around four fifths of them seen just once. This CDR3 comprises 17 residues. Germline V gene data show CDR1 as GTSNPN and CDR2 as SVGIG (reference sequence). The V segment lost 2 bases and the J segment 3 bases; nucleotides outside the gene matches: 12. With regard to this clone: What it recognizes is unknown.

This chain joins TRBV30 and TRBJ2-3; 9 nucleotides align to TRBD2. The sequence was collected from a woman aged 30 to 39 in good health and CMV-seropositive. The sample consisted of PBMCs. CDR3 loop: CAWSFAGGPMGTDTQYF. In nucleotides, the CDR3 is TGTGCCTGGAGTTTTGCGGGAGGGCCGATGGGGACAGATACGCAGTATTTT.